Sequencing of this TCR beta chain was carried out in a study of regulatory T cells in long-lasting Graves disease. Germline lookup yields CDR1 MGHRA and CDR2 YSYEKL. The CDR3 is made up of 12 amino acids. The ends were cut back, 2 bases at V and 8 bases at J, with 10 bases in the middle. Construction of TCR beta libraries relied on iRepertoire HTBI primers and on Arm-PCR targeting CDR3 regions. TCRdb independently ran MiXCR on the multiplex PCR reads; one entry per CDR3 protein. The table includes 370,000 or so distinct CDR3 sequences, 15% to 20% detected once. The time point: newly diagnosed GD, antithyroid drugs for less than 3 months. PBMC-derived RNA was used for the TCR library. In this sample, this clonotype turned up a few times. The sample was also linked to a second study, of T cells in Graves' hyperthyroidism and ophthalmopathy. That study adds: Before onset, ophthalmopathy was predicted by the model a median 6.5 months earlier.

This specimen was peripheral blood mononuclear cells (PBMCs), taken at new diagnosis, from a patient treated with antithyroid drugs. The sequence was obtained from a woman between 18 and 29 years old with Graves disease. The chain carries TRBV4-1 and TRBJ2-7, with D possibly matching TRBD2 (6 bases). In DNA, the CDR3 is TGCGCCAGCAGCCAATTCGGGGGAAAGCAGTACTTC. Translating it yields CASSQFGGKQYF.